This is a list of T cell receptor beta chains from one sample in a study of PD-1 blockade in mismatch repair-deficient tumors. Method: immunoSEQ multiplex PCR; TCRdb's copy keeps in-frame clones and lacks some. The sample consists of 100,000 to 150,000 clones, around 83% of them appearing once. The specimen comprised peripheral blood, sampled 44 weeks after starting pembrolizumab. The receptor source for this set is an adult with mismatch repair-deficient cancer. Both conserved end residues are part of each CDR3. Fields, in order: J gene, D gene, V gene, clone size, CDR3 DNA, CDR3 protein. A D gene is named only where the DNA matches it firmly. Clone size, where shown, is once, few, many, or a class for clones that have expanded.

j_call: TRBJ2-7
d_call: TRBD1
v_call: TRBV6-1
clone_size: NA
cdr3_nt: TGTGCCAGCAATACCGGGACAGGGAGTTACGAGCAGTACTTC
cdr3_aa: CASNTGTGSYEQYF

j_call: TRBJ2-5
d_call: TRBD2
v_call: TRBV4-3
clone_size: NA
cdr3_nt: TGCGCCAGCAGCTCCCGGGGGGGACAAGAGACCCAGTACTTC
cdr3_aa: CASSSRGGQETQYF

j_call: TRBJ2-1
d_call: NA
v_call: TRBV19
clone_size: NA
cdr3_nt: TGTGCCAGTAGCGGGAGCGGAATCAATGAGCAGTTCTTC
cdr3_aa: CASSGSGINEQFF

j_call: TRBJ2-7
d_call: NA
v_call: TRBV28
clone_size: NA
cdr3_nt: TGTGCCAGCAGTTTAAGGGTAAGGGGCTACGAGCAGTACTTC
cdr3_aa: CASSLRVRGYEQYF

j_call: TRBJ2-3
d_call: NA
v_call: TRBV10-3
clone_size: NA
cdr3_nt: TGTGCCATCAGCGCGGGACGAAGCACAGATACGCAGTATTTT
cdr3_aa: CAISAGRSTDTQYF

j_call: TRBJ2-7
d_call: NA
v_call: TRBV20-1
clone_size: few
cdr3_nt: TGCAGTGCTAGGTCAGGGAGAGAGCAGTACTTC
cdr3_aa: CSARSGREQYF

j_call: TRBJ2-7
d_call: NA
v_call: TRBV27
clone_size: NA
cdr3_nt: TGTGCCAGCAGTCACTCAGGGTTGTCCCCCTACGAGCAGTACTTC
cdr3_aa: CASSHSGLSPYEQYF

j_call: TRBJ1-2
d_call: TRBD1
v_call: TRBV18
clone_size: NA
cdr3_nt: TGTGCCAGCTCCCGAGGACAGGACTTTTATGGCTACACCTTC
cdr3_aa: CASSRGQDFYGYTF

j_call: TRBJ2-3
d_call: NA
v_call: TRBV18
clone_size: NA
cdr3_nt: TGTGCCAGCTCACCATTCACGGGGGATACGCAGTATTTT
cdr3_aa: CASSPFTGDTQYF

j_call: TRBJ2-7
d_call: NA
v_call: TRBV4-2
clone_size: few
cdr3_nt: TGTGCCAGCAGCCATGGAGGTGAGCAGTACTTC
cdr3_aa: CASSHGGEQYF

j_call: TRBJ2-7
d_call: TRBD2
v_call: TRBV6-1
clone_size: NA
cdr3_nt: TGTGCCACACTTAGCGGGAGAGTCTACGAGCAGTACTTC
cdr3_aa: CATLSGRVYEQYF

j_call: TRBJ2-1
d_call: NA
v_call: TRBV4-1
clone_size: once
cdr3_nt: TGCGCCAGCAGCCAAGTGGAGGGAGTAATTTTCAATGAGCAGTTCTTC
cdr3_aa: CASSQVEGVIFNEQFF

j_call: TRBJ2-7
d_call: NA
v_call: TRBV6-6
clone_size: NA
cdr3_nt: TGTGCCAGCAGTCAGAGGACGGGACTGGGGCAGTACTTC
cdr3_aa: CASSQRTGLGQYF

j_call: TRBJ2-2
d_call: NA
v_call: TRBV6-5
clone_size: NA
cdr3_nt: TGTGCCAGCAGTCAACGGCTGGGGGCCGGGGAGCTGTTTTTT
cdr3_aa: CASSQRLGAGELFF

j_call: TRBJ2-5
d_call: NA
v_call: TRBV7-6
clone_size: NA
cdr3_nt: TGTGCCAGCAGCTTAGAGGGGACTCAAGAGACCCAGTACTTC
cdr3_aa: CASSLEGTQETQYF

j_call: TRBJ2-2
d_call: TRBD2
v_call: TRBV13
clone_size: NA
cdr3_nt: TGTGCCAGCAGCTTTTCGACTAGCCCGAACACCGGGGAGCTGTTTTTT
cdr3_aa: CASSFSTSPNTGELFF

j_call: TRBJ2-3
d_call: TRBD1
v_call: TRBV28
clone_size: NA
cdr3_nt: TGTGCCAGCAGAGACAGGGGGGGCACAGATACGCAGTATTTT
cdr3_aa: CASRDRGGTDTQYF

j_call: TRBJ2-5
d_call: NA
v_call: TRBV27
clone_size: NA
cdr3_nt: TGTGCCAGCAGTGATCGACAGCCCCAAGAGACCCAGTACTTC
cdr3_aa: CASSDRQPQETQYF

j_call: TRBJ2-2
d_call: NA
v_call: TRBV5-4
clone_size: NA
cdr3_nt: TGTGCCAGCAGCCCCGGGGGTGCTAGCTTGAACACCGGGGAGCTGTTTTTT
cdr3_aa: CASSPGGASLNTGELFF

j_call: TRBJ2-3
d_call: TRBD2
v_call: TRBV11-3
clone_size: NA
cdr3_nt: TGTGCCAGCAGCGCCGGACTAGCTTCAGATACGCAGTATTTT
cdr3_aa: CASSAGLASDTQYF

j_call: TRBJ2-7
d_call: TRBD1
v_call: TRBV4-3
clone_size: few
cdr3_nt: TGCGCCAGCAGCCAAGATTGGGACAGGGACGAGCAGTACTTC
cdr3_aa: CASSQDWDRDEQYF

j_call: TRBJ1-1
d_call: NA
v_call: TRBV2
clone_size: once
cdr3_nt: TGTGCCAGCAGAAGGTACTGGACCACTGAAGCTTTCTTT
cdr3_aa: CASRRYWTTEAFF

j_call: TRBJ2-7
d_call: TRBD2
v_call: TRBV27
clone_size: NA
cdr3_nt: TGTGCCAGCAGTCTCGGGACTAGCGGGAGTAACGAGCAGTACTTC
cdr3_aa: CASSLGTSGSNEQYF

j_call: TRBJ2-7
d_call: NA
v_call: TRBV4-1
clone_size: NA
cdr3_nt: TGCGCCAGCAGCCCCCGGGACGTGAGCTCCTACGAGCAGTACTTC
cdr3_aa: CASSPRDVSSYEQYF

j_call: TRBJ2-4
d_call: NA
v_call: TRBV18
clone_size: NA
cdr3_nt: TGTGCCAGCTCACCAAAATCGGGGGCGACCAAAAACATTCAGTACTTC
cdr3_aa: CASSPKSGATKNIQYF

j_call: TRBJ2-7
d_call: TRBD1
v_call: TRBV15
clone_size: NA
cdr3_nt: TGTGCCACCAGCAGGGCTACAGGGGGATACGAGCAGTACTTC
cdr3_aa: CATSRATGGYEQYF

j_call: TRBJ2-2
d_call: NA
v_call: TRBV6-5
clone_size: NA
cdr3_nt: TGTGCCAGCAGTTACGCAGCGTTCTCGACCACCGGGGAGCTGTTTTTT
cdr3_aa: CASSYAAFSTTGELFF

j_call: TRBJ2-3
d_call: TRBD1
v_call: TRBV7-2
clone_size: NA
cdr3_nt: TGTGCCAGCAGGGGTACAGGGGGAAGCACAGATACGCAGTATTTT
cdr3_aa: CASRGTGGSTDTQYF

j_call: TRBJ2-1
d_call: NA
v_call: TRBV6-6
clone_size: once
cdr3_nt: TGTGCCAGCAGTTACTCGTTTCAACAAACCAGGAATGAGCAGTTCTTC
cdr3_aa: CASSYSFQQTRNEQFF

j_call: TRBJ2-1
d_call: NA
v_call: TRBV29-1
clone_size: NA
cdr3_nt: TGCAGCGTTGACGGGGAAACCTACAATGAGCAGTTCTTC
cdr3_aa: CSVDGETYNEQFF

j_call: TRBJ2-5
d_call: TRBD1
v_call: TRBV14
clone_size: NA
cdr3_nt: TGTGCCAGCAGCCAAGCATCAGGGGGAGAGACCCAGTACTTC
cdr3_aa: CASSQASGGETQYF

j_call: TRBJ2-3
d_call: NA
v_call: TRBV29-1
clone_size: once
cdr3_nt: TGCAGCGCCCCACAGGCGGGCTCAGATACGCAGTATTTT
cdr3_aa: CSAPQAGSDTQYF

j_call: TRBJ1-2
d_call: TRBD1
v_call: TRBV19
clone_size: NA
cdr3_nt: TGTGCCAGTAGTATTAGGACAGGGGGCGAGGGCTACACCTTC
cdr3_aa: CASSIRTGGEGYTF

j_call: TRBJ2-3
d_call: TRBD2
v_call: TRBV9
clone_size: NA
cdr3_nt: TGTGCCAGCAGCGGCTTAGCGGGAGGGCCATCAGCAGATACGCAGTATTTT
cdr3_aa: CASSGLAGGPSADTQYF

j_call: TRBJ2-1
d_call: TRBD2
v_call: TRBV30
clone_size: once
cdr3_nt: TGTGCCTGGAGTCCTTGGACTAGCGGGAGGTATTACAATGAGCAGTTCTTC
cdr3_aa: CAWSPWTSGRYYNEQFF

j_call: TRBJ1-5
d_call: NA
v_call: TRBV6-1
clone_size: NA
cdr3_nt: TGTGCCAGCGTAGCAGTTCTATATAGCAATCAGCCCCAGCATTTT
cdr3_aa: CASVAVLYSNQPQHF

j_call: TRBJ2-1
d_call: NA
v_call: TRBV18
clone_size: NA
cdr3_nt: TGTGCCAGCTCACCGTGGCGGGATAGCTCCTACAATGAGCAGTTCTTC
cdr3_aa: CASSPWRDSSYNEQFF